These T cell receptor beta chains were read from a single sample in a study of cytomegalovirus exposure and HLA in healthy donors. Sequencing used immunoSEQ multiplex PCR; TCRdb keeps in-frame clones, though not all of them. The data hold 110,000 to 150,000 clones, with 86% observed a single time. The sample comprised PBMCs. The receptor source for this set is a man younger than 30 in good health and CMV-seronegative. Each CDR3 is given without its conserved first and last residue.

cdr3_length	v_call	j_call	cdr3_aa
11	TRBV15	TRBJ2-7	ATSRGDSYEQY
12	TRBV5-8	TRBJ1-2	ASSWEARPYGYT
13	TRBV19	TRBJ1-5	ASSMAGLDNQPQH
12	TRBV6-5	TRBJ2-1	ASRSGPTYNEQF
16	TRBV6-4	TRBJ2-3	ASSPRGLAGGYTDTQY
12	TRBV7-6	TRBJ2-3	ASSLGGRSDTQY
14	TRBV9	TRBJ2-3	ASSGGASGDTDTQY
14	TRBV7-6	TRBJ2-1	ASSLLAGEFYNEQF
12	TRBV7-7	TRBJ2-5	ASSQGPGRETQY
12	TRBV6-5	TRBJ2-1	ASSLAGGGNEQF
15	TRBV4-1	TRBJ2-5	ASSLLPLASQRETQY
11	TRBV19	TRBJ1-5	ASSPGVHQPQH
11	TRBV7-7	TRBJ2-7	ASSLLAGREQY
10	TRBV2	TRBJ2-3	ASRLVSDTQY
13	TRBV9	TRBJ2-7	ASSVGSAGGYEQY
12	TRBV6-1	TRBJ1-1	ASTGTGSNTEAF
17	TRBV27	TRBJ2-7	ASSFDSRPGQGMEDEQY
11	TRBV19	TRBJ1-2	ASSGRGNYGYT
13	TRBV5-4	TRBJ1-2	ASTSVGQKYYGYT
14	TRBV10-1	TRBJ2-2	ASSERLAGVSGELF
13	TRBV27	TRBJ1-5	ASSFSGRDNQPQH
15	TRBV27	TRBJ2-1	ASSFVGEGHSYNEQF
15	TRBV13	TRBJ2-3	ASSLEGTSTSTDTQY
13	TRBV10-3	TRBJ1-1	AISVNRGLNTEAF
13	TRBV28	TRBJ1-4	ASSAVGTANEKLF
15	TRBV10-3	TRBJ2-7	AISGGLTPAHFYEQY
10	TRBV28	TRBJ2-3	ASSSPGDTQY
12	TRBV6-5	TRBJ2-5	ASSYGTGRETQY
12	TRBV11-2	TRBJ1-1	ASSQSGGNTEAF
12	TRBV2	TRBJ2-2	ASSGSRSAGELF
9	TRBV20-1	TRBJ1-1	SAHSRTEAF
13	TRBV5-1	TRBJ2-1	ASSFRDRGIGEQF
13	TRBV30	TRBJ2-1	AWSVGTTVYNEQF
9	TRBV20-1	TRBJ2-7	SARQTYEQY
11	TRBV6-5	TRBJ1-1	ASRNRGYSEAF
9	TRBV9	TRBJ2-1	ASSGAGEQF
16	TRBV12-5	TRBJ2-1	ASGLDFRTGLSFYEQF
10	TRBV15	TRBJ1-6	ATGQGFSPLH
10	TRBV7-2	TRBJ2-1	ASSLRGSEQF
13	TRBV7-2	TRBJ2-1	ASSLTSGTYNEQF
14	TRBV27	TRBJ2-5	ASSLVGTGGQETQY
14	TRBV14	TRBJ1-6	ASSQLRTGYNSPLH
16	TRBV19	TRBJ2-3	ASSISVLAGDSTDTQY